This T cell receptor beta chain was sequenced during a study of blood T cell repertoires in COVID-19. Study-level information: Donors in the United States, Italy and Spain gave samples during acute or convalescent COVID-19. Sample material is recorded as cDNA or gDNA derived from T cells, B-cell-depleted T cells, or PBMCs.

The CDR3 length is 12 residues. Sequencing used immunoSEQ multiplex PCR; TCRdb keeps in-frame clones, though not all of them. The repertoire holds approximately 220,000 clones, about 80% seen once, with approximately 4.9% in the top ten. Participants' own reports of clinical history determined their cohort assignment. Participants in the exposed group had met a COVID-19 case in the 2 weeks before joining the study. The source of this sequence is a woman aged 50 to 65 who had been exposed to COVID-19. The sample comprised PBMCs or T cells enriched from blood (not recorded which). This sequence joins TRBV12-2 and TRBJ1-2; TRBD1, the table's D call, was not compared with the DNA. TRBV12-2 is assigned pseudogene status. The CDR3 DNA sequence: TGTGCAAGTCGCTTGTCAGGGCTTGGCTACACCTTC. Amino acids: CASRLSGLGYTF.